These 23 T cell receptor beta chains originate from one sample sequenced in a study of OX40 agonist ivuxolimab in advanced cancers. Sequencing used immunoSEQ multiplex PCR; TCRdb keeps in-frame clones, though not all of them. This repertoire shows about 77,000 clones, about 90% found once; its top ten account for more than 2.5%. This specimen was CD4+ or CD8+ T cells sorted from blood, taken in a trial of the OX40 agonist ivuxolimab. These receptors originate from an adult with an advanced solid tumor such as melanoma, head and neck, liver or kidney cancer.

This clone was picked up one time. The V gene is TRBV10-3, the J gene TRBJ1-5; 8 positions match TRBD1. The CDR3 is made up of 13 amino acids. Germline V lookup: CDR1 ENHRY, CDR2 SYGVKD. The J segment lost 10 bases and the V segment lost 4 bases, leaving 6 bases of the junction unmatched. The CDR3 bases are TGTGCCATCAGTGCACAGGGGGAAGGCCCCCAGCATTTT. Residues: CAISAQGEGPQHF.

The chain is built from TRBV19 and TRBJ2-7, with a possible D match to TRBD2 (6 bases). Germline CDR1 and CDR2: LNHDA and SQIVND (reference sequence). V was trimmed by 10 bases and J by 5 bases, leaving 24 bases between them. The CDR3 is 15 residues long. This CDR3 is CATHARAGGVHEQYF. CDR3 nucleotide sequence: TGTGCCACCCACGCTAGGGCGGGCGGGGTCCACGAGCAGTACTTC.

The J gene is TRBJ2-2, the V gene TRBV30, with 9 bases identical to TRBD2. This CDR3 is 15 amino acids long. Germline values: CDR1 GTSNPN, CDR2 SVGIG (reference sequence). The J segment lost 8 bases and the V segment lost 3 bases, leaving 10 bases of the junction unmatched. The CDR3 DNA reads TGTGCCTGGAGGGGGGTAGCGGGAGAATTTGGGGAGCTGTTTTTT. Translated, it gives CAWRGVAGEFGELFF.

This clone appeared once. The gene calls are TRBV27 and TRBJ1-2, with 7 bases identical to TRBD1. CDR3 length equals 14 residues. V was clipped by 10 bases and J by 5 bases; unmatched bases: 13. CDR1 and CDR2 from the germline V gene are MNHEY and SMNVEV (reference sequence). CDR3 nucleotides: TGTGCCACTCGCCTGCAGGGACAGCCTTATGGCTACACCTTC. Its protein is CATRLQGQPYGYTF.

V gene TRBV27 combines with J gene TRBJ2-1, with 15 bases fitting TRBD2. The CDR3 consists of 20 residues. Germline V gene lookup returns CDR1 MNHEY and CDR2 SMNVEV (reference sequence). The trim removed 10 bases at V and 0 bases at J, leaving 16 bases unmatched. CDR3 in amino acids: CATQQRTSGRAISSYNEQFF. The CDR3 DNA reads as TGTGCCACCCAACAGCGGACTAGCGGGAGGGCCATATCCTCCTACAATGAGCAGTTCTTC.

This chain links TRBV27 with TRBJ1-1; TRBD1 aligns across 10 bases. The J segment lost 1 base and the V segment lost 5 bases, leaving 4 bases of the junction unmatched. The V gene's germline CDR1 is MNHEY and CDR2 SMNVEV (reference sequence). The CDR3 runs to 15 residues. The CDR3 loop is CASSPRTGGNTEAFF. Written as DNA, the CDR3 is TGTGCCAGCAGTCCCCGGACAGGGGGGAACACTGAAGCTTTCTTT.

The J gene is TRBJ1-3, the V gene TRBV28; D is ambiguous. V was pared by 0 bases and J by 0 bases, with 6 bases between. The CDR3 contains 15 residues. Germline CDR1 and CDR2: MDHEN and SYDVKM. The CDR3 loop reads CASSLWTHSGNTIYF. The CDR3, as DNA: TGTGCCAGCAGTTTATGGACTCACTCTGGAAACACCATATATTTT.

The J gene is TRBJ1-4, the V gene TRBV7-2, with D maybe TRBD1 (6 bases). Germline CDR1 and CDR2: SGHTA and FQGNSA. Trimming shortened V by 5 bases and J by 14 bases, and 24 bases separated the two germline ends. The CDR3 totals 15 residues. The CDR3 bases are TGTGCCAGCAGCCCAAATCCCGGGACATTCATGAGGCTGTTTTTT. Translation gives CASSPNPGTFMRLFF. Complete variable domain (other parts from reference TRBV7-2 and TRBJ1-4): GAGVSQSPSNKVTEKGKDVELRCDPISGHTALYWYRQSLGQGLEFLIYFQGNSAPDKSGLPSDRFSAERTGGSVSTLTIQRTQQEDSAVYLCASSPNPGTFMRLFFGSGTQLSVL.

J is TRBJ2-7 and V is TRBV4-1; 10 bases agree with TRBD1. Germline V CDR1 and CDR2: MGHRA, YSYEKL. The V gene end was trimmed by 1 base and the J gene end by 7 bases; junction bases not matched to a gene: 4. The CDR3 consists of 14 residues. The CDR3: CASSQGQGAGEQYF. CDR3 nucleotide sequence: TGCGCCAGCAGCCAAGGACAGGGGGCGGGGGAGCAGTACTTC.

Concerning this clone itself: Other DNA variants within this sample encode the same CDR3. The chain carries TRBV11-2 and TRBJ1-2; the D is unclear. Germline V gene data show CDR1 as SGHAT and CDR2 as FQNNGV. This CDR3 is built from 13 residues. V was shortened by 2 bases and J by 7 bases, with 11 bases between the two germline ends. The CDR3 protein is CASSLNSAGGYTF. The DNA of the CDR3 is TGTGCCAGCAGCTTAAACTCCGCTGGTGGCTACACCTTC.

The chain employs TRBV7-8 and TRBJ1-1, with D unresolved. Trimming took 5 bases from V and 3 from J, leaving 19 bases between them. CDR1 and CDR2 (germline): SGHVS, FQNEAQ. The CDR3 has 16 amino acids. The DNA of the CDR3 is TGTGCCAGCAGCCGCGGGCGGGTAACCCGGGACACTGAAGCTTTCTTT. Encoded protein: CASSRGRVTRDTEAFF.

The chain carries TRBV7-8 and TRBJ2-7; TRBD2 agrees at 10 bases. This CDR3 is built from 17 residues. Germline-derived CDR1 and CDR2 are SGHVS and FQNEAQ. V was pared by 6 bases and J by 0 bases, with 11 bases of the junction left unmatched. The CDR3 protein is CASSFPLLAGSSYEQYF. The CDR3 DNA is TGTGCCAGCAGTTTCCCCCTACTAGCGGGAAGCTCCTACGAGCAGTACTTC.

This chain joins TRBV5-6 and TRBJ2-7; D possibly matches TRBD1 or TRBD2 (6 bases each). The V end was cut by 4 bases, the J end by 6 bases, with 26 bases between. CDR3 length: 17 residues. Germline values: CDR1 SGHDT, CDR2 YYEEEE. In nucleotides, the CDR3 is TGTGCCAGCAGCCCATCTCTGGGGGGCTATGGCCGCGTCGAGCAGTACTTC. Encoded protein: CASSPSLGGYGRVEQYF.

The J gene is TRBJ2-7, the V gene TRBV9, with a tentative D call TRBD2 (6 bases). Germline CDR1 SGDLS, CDR2 YYNGEE. The CDR3 is 15 amino acids. Trimming cost V 2 bases and J 0 bases, with 12 bases left between them. The CDR3 reads CASSVAIGSSYEQYF. CDR3 DNA: TGTGCCAGCAGCGTGGCGATCGGGAGCTCCTACGAGCAGTACTTC.

In its sample, this clone was seen once. The chain is built from TRBV29-1 and TRBJ1-5, with TRBD1 as a possible D gene (6 bases). Trimming shortened V by 6 bases and J by 5 bases, and 14 bases separated the two germline ends. The CDR3 has 13 amino acids. CDR1 is SQVTM, CDR2 ANQGSEA, per germline. The CDR3 loop is CSVAGHGDQPQHF. CDR3 DNA sequence: TGCAGCGTCGCGGGACACGGGGATCAGCCCCAGCATTTT.

V is TRBV5-1 and J is TRBJ2-5; 8 bases are a match to TRBD2. CDR1 SGHRS and CDR2 YFSETQ come from the germline V gene. This CDR3 comprises 17 residues. The J segment lost 2 bases and the V segment lost 5 bases, leaving 14 bases of the junction unmatched. The CDR3 sequence is CASSGGPGGALQETQYF. The CDR3 DNA sequence: TGCGCCAGCAGTGGGGGGCCCGGGGGGGCCCTTCAAGAGACCCAGTACTTC.

This chain connects TRBV5-6 to TRBJ2-3, with a weak D call TRBD2 (6 bases). V dropped 4 bases and J dropped 4 bases, with 10 bases sitting between them. Germline values: CDR1 SGHDT, CDR2 YYEEEE. The CDR3 is 13 amino acids. CDR3 region: CASSGGWADTQYF. The CDR3 DNA follows: TGTGCCAGCAGCGGGGGGTGGGCAGATACGCAGTATTTT.

The chain recombines TRBV4-1 with TRBJ2-3, with 10 bases that match TRBD2. Germline trimming cut 4 bases from V and 1 base from J; bases unmatched to any gene: 8. Germline V gives CDR1 MGHRA, CDR2 YSYEKL. This CDR3 is built from 17 residues. The CDR3 loop reads CASSLRQREGGTDTQYF. CDR3 nucleotides: TGCGCCAGCAGCCTTAGGCAGCGGGAGGGAGGCACAGATACGCAGTATTTT.

The gene calls are TRBV10-3 and TRBJ1-1; D might be TRBD1 (6 bases). This CDR3 region has 13 residues. Germline lookup yields CDR1 ENHRY and CDR2 SYGVKD. V was pared by 4 bases and J by 5 bases, with 11 bases between. CDR3 in DNA: TGTGCCATCAGTGCGTGGAGGGGGACTGAAGCTTTCTTT. Residues: CAISAWRGTEAFF.

V usage is TRBV10-3 and J usage is TRBJ2-1; 8 nucleotides agree with TRBD1. Per germline, CDR1 ENHRY and CDR2 SYGVKD. Unmatched junction bases numbered 9, after V lost 4 bases and J lost 4 bases. The CDR3 covers 16 residues. This chain's CDR3 is CAISAQGAGIYNEQFF. The CDR3 bases are TGTGCCATCAGTGCCCAGGGGGCAGGTATTTACAATGAGCAGTTCTTC.

The chain is built from TRBV10-2 and TRBJ2-1, with TRBD2 as a possible D gene (5 bases). The CDR3 totals 14 residues. Germline CDR1 reads WSHSY; CDR2 reads SAAADI. The V gene lost 5 bases and the J gene lost 8 bases, with 16 bases spanning the gap. CDR3 DNA: TGCGCCAGCAGTTCAGGACTCCTGGGATATGAGCAGTTCTTC. Its translation: CASSSGLLGYEQFF.

The V gene is TRBV9, the J gene TRBJ1-1; D may be TRBD1 (6 bases). V was cut by 4 bases and J by 10 bases, with 14 bases left in between. Germline V CDR1 and CDR2: SGDLS, YYNGEE. CDR3 size: 12 residues. The CDR3 here is CASSRTVEGAFF. CDR3 coding DNA: TGTGCCAGCAGCCGGACAGTTGAGGGAGCTTTCTTT.

V usage is TRBV5-1 and J usage is TRBJ1-2; unclear D gene. V shed 0 bases and J shed 0 bases, with 9 bases lying between them. Germline V gene lookup returns CDR1 SGHRS and CDR2 YFSETQ. The CDR3 consists of 15 residues. Written as DNA, the CDR3 is TGCGCCAGCAGCTTGGGGGGATCCCCTAACTATGGCTACACCTTC. The encoded protein is CASSLGGSPNYGYTF.